What follows are 16 T cell receptor beta chains derived from one specimen sequenced in a study of T cell clonotyping in hematopoietic cell transplantation. Data came from immunoSEQ multiplex PCR; TCRdb stores just in-frame clones and leaves some out. The sample shows under 35,000 clones, 60% to 80% of them seen only once. Time point described: recipient sample about 28 days before transplant, after cytoreduction. The input for sequencing was peripheral blood mononuclear cells, taken before stem cell transplant. These receptors were taken from a man over 45 with myelodysplastic syndrome. Some clones in this sample may be carry-over from other donors' samples.

The genes are TRBV6-7 and TRBJ1-1, with 8 bases lining up with TRBD1. TRBV6-7 is identified as an open reading frame with a role that is uncertain. This CDR3 has 14 amino acids. V trimming: 3 bases; J trimming: 6 bases; junction bases outside the gene matches: 6. The CDR3 here is CASSYRDRRPEAFF. The CDR3, as DNA: TGTGCCAGCAGTTATCGGGACAGGAGGCCTGAAGCTTTCTTT.

This chain joins TRBV5-1 and TRBJ1-5; D remains unclear. V shed 4 bases and J shed 1 base, with 6 bases lying between them. Looked up from germline, CDR1 is SGHRS and CDR2 is YFSETQ. The CDR3 is made up of 13 amino acids. The DNA for the CDR3 is TGCGCCAGCAGCACCGACAGCAATCAGCCCCAGCATTTT. This translates into CASSTDSNQPQHF.

The rearrangement links TRBV7-6 to TRBJ1-2, with 8 bases identical to TRBD1. V dropped 3 bases and J dropped 4; count of bases not matched to a gene: 4. Germline V gives CDR1 SGHVS, CDR2 FNYEAQ. This CDR3 comprises 14 residues. DNA for the CDR3: TGTGCCAGCAGCTTGACAGGGGAGGGCTATGGCTACACCTTC. This translates into CASSLTGEGYGYTF.

This chain uses TRBV5-6 with TRBJ2-7; TRBD1 is a possible D gene (5 bases). The V gene's germline CDR1 is SGHDT and CDR2 YYEEEE. The CDR3 length is 14 residues. Trimming stripped 0 bases from V and 2 bases from J, with 9 bases between. The CDR3 region is CASSLVGATYEQYF. The DNA of the CDR3 is TGTGCCAGCAGCTTGGTAGGGGCGACCTACGAGCAGTACTTC.

Details on this clone: Other nucleotide sequences from this sample produce the same CDR3. This sequence joins TRBV6-5 and TRBJ2-7; D gene uncertain. Per the germline V gene, CDR1 is MNHEY and CDR2 is SVGAGI. This CDR3 contains 15 residues. The V end was cut by 0 bases, the J end by 1 base, with 10 bases between. The CDR3 region is CASSYSNLGSYEQYF. CDR3 DNA sequence: TGTGCCAGCAGTTACTCGAACCTGGGATCCTACGAGCAGTACTTC.

CDR3 sequence (DNA): TGTGCCAGCAGTGAGGATCAGAGCACAGATACGCAGTATTTT. This translates into CASSEDQSTDTQYF. The rearrangement links TRBV25-1 to TRBJ2-3; D is undetermined. Germline V gives CDR1 MGHDK, CDR2 SYGVNS. The CDR3 has 14 amino acids. Between the trimmed V and J ends, which lost 3 bases and 0 bases, there was a span of 7 bases.

This sequence joins TRBV6-5 and TRBJ1-6, with 12 bases that match TRBD1. CDR1 is MNHEY and CDR2 is SVGAGI in the germline V gene. The CDR3 contains 14 residues. V shed 6 bases and J 18 bases; nucleotides not matched to a gene: 12. In DNA form, the CDR3 reads TGTGCCAGCAGAGAATCCGGGACAGGGGGCGTCAGCCACTTT. This codes for CASRESGTGGVSHF.

This rearrangement joins TRBV5-1 to TRBJ1-5; no reliable D call. The CDR3 consists of 13 residues. The V and J ends lost 4 bases and 2 bases respectively, with 7 bases between them. Per the germline V gene, CDR1 is SGHRS and CDR2 is YFSETQ. CDR3: CASSRGGNQPQHF. The CDR3, as DNA: TGCGCCAGCAGCCGTGGGGGCAATCAGCCCCAGCATTTT.

V is TRBV20-1 and J is TRBJ2-5; no clear D. CDR3 length equals 11 residues. Germline V CDR1 and CDR2: DFQATT, SNEGSKA (reference sequence). With 2 bases removed from V and 2 bases from J, the gap between germline ends came to 3 bases. CDR3 residues: CSARPQETQYF. CDR3 nucleotides: TGCAGTGCTAGACCGCAAGAGACCCAGTACTTC.

This clone came up once. The V gene is TRBV6-1, the J gene TRBJ2-7; 8 bases line up with TRBD2. The J segment lost 0 bases and the V segment lost 7 bases, leaving 8 bases of the junction unmatched. Germline assignment: CDR1 MNHNS and CDR2 SASEGT. The CDR3 consists of 15 residues. The CDR3 region has the DNA TGTGCCAGCATCCTCGGGAGGGGCTTCTCCTACGAGCAGTACTTC. Translating it yields CASILGRGFSYEQYF.

The chain combines TRBV7-2 with TRBJ1-6; no clear D gene. CDR1 is SGHTA, CDR2 FQGNSA, per germline. V dropped 5 bases and J dropped 9 bases, with 11 bases sitting between them. The CDR3 spans 13 residues. The CDR3 is CASSRFASSPLHF. As DNA, the CDR3 is TGTGCCAGCAGCCGCTTTGCCAGTTCACCCCTCCACTTT.

The rearrangement links TRBV7-8 to TRBJ2-7; D remains ambiguous. The germline V gene encodes CDR1 SGHVS and CDR2 FQNEAQ. This CDR3 region has 15 residues. The V end lost 0 bases, the J end lost 6 bases, and 15 bases lay between the germline ends. The CDR3 nucleotides are TGTGCCAGCAGCTTAGCACACCGTACCCCCGGCGAGCAGTACTTC. It is translated as CASSLAHRTPGEQYF.

Here the CDR3 DNA reads TGTGCCAGCAGCTTAGATAGGGCGACAGTGGCCTACGAGCAGTACTTC. Its protein is CASSLDRATVAYEQYF. J is TRBJ2-7 and V is TRBV11-2; a possible D gene is TRBD1 (5 bases). Per germline, CDR1 SGHAT and CDR2 FQNNGV. CDR3 size: 16 residues. The ends were cut back, 0 bases at V and 2 bases at J, with 14 bases in the middle.

The chain links TRBV6-5 to TRBJ2-7; no definite D call. The CDR3 is made up of 16 amino acids. V shed 0 bases and J shed 6 bases, with 18 bases lying between them. Germline CDR1 reads MNHEY; CDR2 reads SVGAGI. CDR3 in amino acids: CASSYSMLMRPIEQYF. CDR3 nucleotides: TGTGCCAGCAGTTACTCGATGTTAATGAGACCCATCGAGCAGTACTTC.

The chain links TRBV5-6 to TRBJ2-1; 9 nucleotides match TRBD1. Germline CDR1 and CDR2: SGHDT and YYEEEE. The CDR3 extends over 15 amino acids. The trim removed 3 bases at V and 7 bases at J, leaving 8 bases unmatched. CDR3 loop: CASSSSDRGRNEQFF. The CDR3 DNA follows: TGTGCCAGCAGCTCGTCTGACAGGGGGAGGAATGAGCAGTTCTTC.

The count of this clone is one. The chain has TRBV30 and TRBJ2-7, with D perhaps given as TRBD1 or TRBD2 (6 bases each). V was pared by 1 base and J by 0 bases, with 10 bases between. Germline assignment: CDR1 GTSNPN and CDR2 SVGIG (reference sequence). The CDR3 covers 14 residues. CDR3 bases: TGTGCCTGGAGTGAGGGGGGAAGCTCCTACGAGCAGTACTTC. Translating it yields CAWSEGGSSYEQYF.